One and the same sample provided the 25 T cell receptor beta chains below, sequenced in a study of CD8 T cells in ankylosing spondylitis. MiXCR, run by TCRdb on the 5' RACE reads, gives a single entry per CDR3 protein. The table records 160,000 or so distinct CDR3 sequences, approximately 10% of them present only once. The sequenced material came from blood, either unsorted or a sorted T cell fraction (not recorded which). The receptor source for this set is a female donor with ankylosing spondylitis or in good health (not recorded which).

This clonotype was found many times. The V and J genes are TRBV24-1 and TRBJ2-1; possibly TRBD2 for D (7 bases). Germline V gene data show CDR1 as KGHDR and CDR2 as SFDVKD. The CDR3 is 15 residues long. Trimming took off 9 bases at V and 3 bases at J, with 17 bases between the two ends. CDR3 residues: CATRKRDNYYNEQFF. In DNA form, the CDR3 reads TGTGCCACCCGAAAGCGGGACAACTACTACAATGAGCAGTTCTTC.

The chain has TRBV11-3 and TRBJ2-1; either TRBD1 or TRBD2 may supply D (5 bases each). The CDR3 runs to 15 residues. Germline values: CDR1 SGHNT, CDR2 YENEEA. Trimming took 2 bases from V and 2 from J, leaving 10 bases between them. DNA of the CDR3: TGTGCCAGCAGCTTAAGGGGAGTAGCCTACAATGAGCAGTTCTTC. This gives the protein CASSLRGVAYNEQFF.

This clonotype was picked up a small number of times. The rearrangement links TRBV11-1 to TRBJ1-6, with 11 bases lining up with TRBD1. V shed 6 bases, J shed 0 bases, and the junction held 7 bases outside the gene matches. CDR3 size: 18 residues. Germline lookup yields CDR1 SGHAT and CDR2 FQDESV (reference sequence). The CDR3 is CASSDPGQGDSYNSPLHF. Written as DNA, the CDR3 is TGTGCCAGCAGTGACCCGGGACAGGGGGACTCCTATAATTCACCCCTCCACTTT.

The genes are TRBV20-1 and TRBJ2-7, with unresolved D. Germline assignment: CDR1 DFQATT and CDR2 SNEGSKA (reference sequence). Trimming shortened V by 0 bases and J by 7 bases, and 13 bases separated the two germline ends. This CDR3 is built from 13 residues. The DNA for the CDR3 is TGCAGTGCTAGAGATGTTAGGGTTCGAGAGCAGTACTTC. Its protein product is CSARDVRVREQYF.

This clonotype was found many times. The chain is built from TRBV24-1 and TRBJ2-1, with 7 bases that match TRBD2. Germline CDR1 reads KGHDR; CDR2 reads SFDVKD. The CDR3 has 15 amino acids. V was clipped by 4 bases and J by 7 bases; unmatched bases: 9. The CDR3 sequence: CATSEPTSAWNEQFF. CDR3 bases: TGTGCCACCAGTGAGCCAACTAGCGCCTGGAATGAGCAGTTCTTC.

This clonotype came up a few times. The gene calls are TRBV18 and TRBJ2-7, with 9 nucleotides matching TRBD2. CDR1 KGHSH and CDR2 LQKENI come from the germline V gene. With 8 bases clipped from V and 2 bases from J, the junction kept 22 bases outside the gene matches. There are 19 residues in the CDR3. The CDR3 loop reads CASAKPPHLAGVSTYEQYF. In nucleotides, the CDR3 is TGTGCCAGCGCCAAACCCCCCCACTTAGCGGGAGTCTCGACCTACGAGCAGTACTTC. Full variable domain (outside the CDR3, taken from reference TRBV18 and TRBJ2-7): NAGVMQNPRHLVRRRGQEARLRCSPMKGHSHVYWYRQLPEEGLKFMVYLQKENIIDESGMPKERFSAEFPKEGPSILRIQQVVRGDSAAYFCASAKPPHLAGVSTYEQYFGPGTRLTVT.

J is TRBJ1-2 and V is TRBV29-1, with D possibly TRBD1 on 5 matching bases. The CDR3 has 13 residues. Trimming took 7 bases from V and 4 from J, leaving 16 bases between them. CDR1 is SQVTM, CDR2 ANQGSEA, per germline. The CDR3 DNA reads TGCAGCGGTGACACGGGGACGGTCTATGGCTACACCTTC. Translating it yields CSGDTGTVYGYTF.

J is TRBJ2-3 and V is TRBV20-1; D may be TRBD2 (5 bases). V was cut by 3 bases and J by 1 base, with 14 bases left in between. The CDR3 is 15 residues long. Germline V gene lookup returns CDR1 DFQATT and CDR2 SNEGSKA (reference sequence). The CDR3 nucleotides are TGCAGTGCTAGTCGGCTAGAGGAGGGCACAGATACGCAGTATTTT. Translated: CSASRLEEGTDTQYF.

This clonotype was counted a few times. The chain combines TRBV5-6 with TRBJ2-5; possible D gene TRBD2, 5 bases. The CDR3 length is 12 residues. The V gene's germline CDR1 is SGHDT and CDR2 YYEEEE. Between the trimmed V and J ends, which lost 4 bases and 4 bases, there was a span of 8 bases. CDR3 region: CASSLEAETQYF. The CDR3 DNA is TGTGCCAGCAGCCTGGAGGCAGAGACCCAGTACTTC.

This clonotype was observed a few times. CDR3 amino acids: CASSKAGDTEAFF. In DNA, the CDR3 is TGTGCCAGCAGTAAAGCGGGGGACACTGAAGCTTTCTTT. This chain links TRBV25-1 with TRBJ1-1, with D tentatively TRBD1 (5 bases). The CDR3 covers 13 residues. The germline CDR1 and CDR2 sequences are MGHDK and SYGVNS. V was trimmed by 5 bases and J by 3 bases, leaving 10 bases between them.

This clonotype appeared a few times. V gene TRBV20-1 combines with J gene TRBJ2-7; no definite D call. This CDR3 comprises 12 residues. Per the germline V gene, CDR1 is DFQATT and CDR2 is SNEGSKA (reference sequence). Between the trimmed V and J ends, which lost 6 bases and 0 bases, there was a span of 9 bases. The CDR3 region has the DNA TGCAGTGCAATGAAGGGCTCCTACGAGCAGTACTTC. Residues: CSAMKGSYEQYF.

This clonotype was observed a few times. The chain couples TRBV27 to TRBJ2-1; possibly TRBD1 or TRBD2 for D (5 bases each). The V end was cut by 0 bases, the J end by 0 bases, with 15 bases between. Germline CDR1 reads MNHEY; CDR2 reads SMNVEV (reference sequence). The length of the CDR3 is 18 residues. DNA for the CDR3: TGTGCCAGCAGTTTATCGGGGGACCTAGGCCACTCCTACAATGAGCAGTTCTTC. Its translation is CASSLSGDLGHSYNEQFF.

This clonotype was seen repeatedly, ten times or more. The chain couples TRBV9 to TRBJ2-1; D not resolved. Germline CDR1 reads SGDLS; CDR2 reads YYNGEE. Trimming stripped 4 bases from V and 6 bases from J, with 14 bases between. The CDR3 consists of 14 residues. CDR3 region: CASSMTPRLNEQFF. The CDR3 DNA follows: TGTGCCAGCAGCATGACTCCCCGCCTCAATGAGCAGTTCTTC.

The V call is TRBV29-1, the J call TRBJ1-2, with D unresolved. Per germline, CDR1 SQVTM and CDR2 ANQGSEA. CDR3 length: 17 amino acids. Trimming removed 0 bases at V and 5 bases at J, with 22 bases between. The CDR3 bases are TGCAGCGTTGAAGATCTGGTGGACGGACCCCAGGCGTATGGCTACACCTTC. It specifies CSVEDLVDGPQAYGYTF.

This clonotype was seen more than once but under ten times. The CDR3 DNA sequence: TGTGCCAGCAGCCCCCCGGGAGGGCCTCGTACGCAGTATTTT. Translated, it gives CASSPPGGPRTQYF. The genes are TRBV7-9 and TRBJ2-3, with TRBD2 matching over 8 bases. The CDR3 runs 14 residues. The germline V gene encodes CDR1 SEHNR and CDR2 FQNEAQ (reference sequence). The trim removed 5 bases at V and 8 bases at J, leaving 9 bases unmatched.

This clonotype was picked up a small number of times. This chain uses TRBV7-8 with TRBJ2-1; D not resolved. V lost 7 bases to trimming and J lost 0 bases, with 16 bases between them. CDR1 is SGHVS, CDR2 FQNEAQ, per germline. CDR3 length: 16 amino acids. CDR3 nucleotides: TGTGCCAGCAACCCTCTGCCCGGAAGCTCCTACAATGAGCAGTTCTTC. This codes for CASNPLPGSSYNEQFF.

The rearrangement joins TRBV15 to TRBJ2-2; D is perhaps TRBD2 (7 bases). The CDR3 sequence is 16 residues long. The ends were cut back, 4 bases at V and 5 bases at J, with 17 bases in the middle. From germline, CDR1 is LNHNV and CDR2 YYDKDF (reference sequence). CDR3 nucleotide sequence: TGTGCCACCAGCACCCGTCGGGGGAGGGGGACCGGGGAGCTGTTTTTT. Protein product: CATSTRRGRGTGELFF.

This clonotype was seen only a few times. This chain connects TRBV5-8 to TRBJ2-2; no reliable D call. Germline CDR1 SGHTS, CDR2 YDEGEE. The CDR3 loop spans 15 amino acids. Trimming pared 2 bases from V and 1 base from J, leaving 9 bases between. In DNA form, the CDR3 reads TGTGCCAGCAGCTTCCTTTCCGTGAACACCGGGGAGCTGTTTTTT. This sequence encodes CASSFLSVNTGELFF.

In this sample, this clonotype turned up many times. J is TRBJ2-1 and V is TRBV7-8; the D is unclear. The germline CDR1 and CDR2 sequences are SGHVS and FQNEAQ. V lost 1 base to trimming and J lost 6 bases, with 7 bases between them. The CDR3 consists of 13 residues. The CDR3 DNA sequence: TGTGCCAGCAGCTTAGTCGCGGTCAATGAGCAGTTCTTC. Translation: CASSLVAVNEQFF.

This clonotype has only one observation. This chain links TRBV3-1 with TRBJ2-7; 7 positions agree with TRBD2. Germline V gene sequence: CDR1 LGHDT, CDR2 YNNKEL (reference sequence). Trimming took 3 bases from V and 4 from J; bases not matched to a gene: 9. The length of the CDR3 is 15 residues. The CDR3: CASSQRPGREYEQYF. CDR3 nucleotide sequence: TGTGCCAGCAGCCAGCGCCCTGGGCGGGAGTACGAGCAGTACTTC.

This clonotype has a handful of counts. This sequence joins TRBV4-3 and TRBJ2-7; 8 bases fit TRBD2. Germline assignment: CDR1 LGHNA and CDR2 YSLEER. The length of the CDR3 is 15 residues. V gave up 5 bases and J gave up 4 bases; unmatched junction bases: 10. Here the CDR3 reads CASSTRLAPLYEQYF. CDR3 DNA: TGCGCCAGCAGCACCCGACTAGCGCCGTTGTACGAGCAGTACTTC.

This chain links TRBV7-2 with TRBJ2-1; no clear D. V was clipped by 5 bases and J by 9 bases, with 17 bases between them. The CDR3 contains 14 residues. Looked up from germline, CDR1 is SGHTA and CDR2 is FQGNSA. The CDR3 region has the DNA TGTGCCAGCAGCCCAGGCCCCTCCCTCGGTGAGCAGTTCTTC. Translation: CASSPGPSLGEQFF.

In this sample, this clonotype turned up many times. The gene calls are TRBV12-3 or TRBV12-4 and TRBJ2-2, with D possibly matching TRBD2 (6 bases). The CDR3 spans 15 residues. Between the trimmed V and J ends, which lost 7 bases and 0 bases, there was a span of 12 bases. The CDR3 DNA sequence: TGTGCCAGCACCGTACTAGCAGCGAACACCGGGGAGCTGTTTTTT. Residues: CASTVLAANTGELFF.

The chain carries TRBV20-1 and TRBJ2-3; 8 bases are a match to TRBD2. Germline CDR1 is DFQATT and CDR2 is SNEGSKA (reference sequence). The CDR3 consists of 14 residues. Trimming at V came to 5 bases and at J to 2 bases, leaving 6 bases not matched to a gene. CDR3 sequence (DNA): TGCAGTGCTCCAGGACTAGCCGTCACAGATACGCAGTATTTT. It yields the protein CSAPGLAVTDTQYF.

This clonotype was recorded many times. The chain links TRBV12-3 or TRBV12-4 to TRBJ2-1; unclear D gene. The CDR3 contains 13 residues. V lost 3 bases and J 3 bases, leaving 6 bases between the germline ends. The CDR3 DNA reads TGTGCCAGCAGTTTGGACGTCTACAATGAGCAGTTCTTC. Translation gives CASSLDVYNEQFF.